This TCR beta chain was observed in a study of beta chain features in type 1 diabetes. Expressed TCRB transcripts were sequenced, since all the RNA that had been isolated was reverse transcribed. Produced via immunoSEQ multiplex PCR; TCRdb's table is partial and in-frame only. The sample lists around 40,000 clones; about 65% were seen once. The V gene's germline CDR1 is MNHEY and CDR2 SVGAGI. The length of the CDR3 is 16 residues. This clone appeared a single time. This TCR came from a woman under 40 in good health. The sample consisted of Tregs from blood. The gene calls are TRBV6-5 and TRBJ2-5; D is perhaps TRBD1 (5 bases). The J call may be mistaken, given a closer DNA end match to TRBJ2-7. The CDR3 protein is CASSYSTAGPGYEQYF. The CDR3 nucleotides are TGTGCCAGCAGTTACTCGACGGCAGGGCCAGGCTACGAGCAGTACTTC.